Shown below are 2 T cell receptor beta chains from a single sample sequenced in a study of blood T cell repertoires in COVID-19. Assay: immunoSEQ multiplex PCR; the TCRdb copy retains only in-frame clones and omits some. Of roughly 49,000 clones listed, around 86% are singletons. The sample consisted of peripheral blood. The receptors here all came from a man aged 50-60 years with active COVID-19.

The J gene is TRBJ2-2, the V gene TRBV2; 10 nucleotides line up with TRBD1. Unmatched junction bases numbered 5, after V lost 6 bases and J lost 4 bases. Germline lookup yields CDR1 SNHLY and CDR2 FYNNEI. The CDR3 has 15 amino acids. CDR3 region: CASRWTGGSTGELFF. In DNA form, the CDR3 reads TGTGCCAGCAGGTGGACAGGGGGGAGCACCGGGGAGCTGTTTTTT.

This chain links TRBV2 with TRBJ2-7; no definite D call. Germline loops: CDR1 SNHLY, CDR2 FYNNEI. Between the trimmed V and J ends, which lost 8 bases and 4 bases, there was a span of 9 bases. The CDR3 has 11 amino acids. The CDR3 sequence is CASGRMYEQYF. DNA of the CDR3: TGTGCCAGCGGGCGAATGTACGAGCAGTACTTC.